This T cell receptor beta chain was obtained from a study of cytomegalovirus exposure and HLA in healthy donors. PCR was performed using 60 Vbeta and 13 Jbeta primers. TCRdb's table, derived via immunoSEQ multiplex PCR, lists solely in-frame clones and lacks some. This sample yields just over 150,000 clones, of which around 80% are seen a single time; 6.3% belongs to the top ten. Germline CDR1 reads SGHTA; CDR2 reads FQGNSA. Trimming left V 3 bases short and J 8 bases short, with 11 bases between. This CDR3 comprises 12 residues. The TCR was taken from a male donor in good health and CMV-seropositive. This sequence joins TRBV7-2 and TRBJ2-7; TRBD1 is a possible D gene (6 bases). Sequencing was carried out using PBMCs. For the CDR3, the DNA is TGTGCCAGCAGCTTGACAGGACCCCAGCAGTACTTC. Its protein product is CASSLTGPQQYF. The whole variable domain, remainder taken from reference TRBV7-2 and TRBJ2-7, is GAGVSQSPSNKVTEKGKDVELRCDPISGHTALYWYRQSLGQGLEFLIYFQGNSAPDKSGLPSDRFSAERTGGSVSTLTIQRTQQEDSAVYLCASSLTGPQQYFGPGTRLTVT.